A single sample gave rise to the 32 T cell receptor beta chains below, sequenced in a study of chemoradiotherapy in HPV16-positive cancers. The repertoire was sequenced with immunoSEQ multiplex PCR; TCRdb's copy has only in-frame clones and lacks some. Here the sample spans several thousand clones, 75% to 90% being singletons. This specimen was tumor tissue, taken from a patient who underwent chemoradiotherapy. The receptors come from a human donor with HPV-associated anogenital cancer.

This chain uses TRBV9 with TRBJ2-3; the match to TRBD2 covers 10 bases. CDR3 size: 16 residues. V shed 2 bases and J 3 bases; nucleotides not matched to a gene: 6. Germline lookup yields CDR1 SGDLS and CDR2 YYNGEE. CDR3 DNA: TGTGCCAGCAGCGTTGGGGGAGCGGGAGGGACAGATACGCAGTATTTT. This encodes CASSVGGAGGTDTQYF.

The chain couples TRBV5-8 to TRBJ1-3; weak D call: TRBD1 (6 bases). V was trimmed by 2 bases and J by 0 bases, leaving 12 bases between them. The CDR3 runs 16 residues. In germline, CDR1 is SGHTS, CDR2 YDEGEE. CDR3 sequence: CASSFVRGSSGNTIYF. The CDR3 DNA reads TGTGCCAGCAGCTTCGTCAGGGGAAGCTCTGGAAACACCATATATTTT.

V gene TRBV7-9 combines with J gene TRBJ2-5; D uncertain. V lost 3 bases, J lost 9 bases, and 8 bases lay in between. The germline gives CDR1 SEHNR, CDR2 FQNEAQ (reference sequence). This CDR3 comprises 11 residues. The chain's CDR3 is CASSFSPAQYF. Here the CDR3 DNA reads TGTGCCAGCAGCTTTTCACCCGCCCAGTACTTC.

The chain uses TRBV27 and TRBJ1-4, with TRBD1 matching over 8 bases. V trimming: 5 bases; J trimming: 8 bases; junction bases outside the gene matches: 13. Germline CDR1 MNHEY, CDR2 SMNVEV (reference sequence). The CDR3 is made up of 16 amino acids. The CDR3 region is CASSKDRAGRGEKLFF. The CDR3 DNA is TGTGCCAGCAGTAAGGACAGGGCGGGAAGAGGAGAAAAACTGTTTTTT.

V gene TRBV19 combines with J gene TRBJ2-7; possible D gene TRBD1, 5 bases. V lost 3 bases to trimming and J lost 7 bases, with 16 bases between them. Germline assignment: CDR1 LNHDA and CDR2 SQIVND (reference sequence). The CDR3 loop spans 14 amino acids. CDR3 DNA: TGTGCCAGTAGTATCCACACAGACAGCTGGGAGCAGTACTTC. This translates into CASSIHTDSWEQYF.

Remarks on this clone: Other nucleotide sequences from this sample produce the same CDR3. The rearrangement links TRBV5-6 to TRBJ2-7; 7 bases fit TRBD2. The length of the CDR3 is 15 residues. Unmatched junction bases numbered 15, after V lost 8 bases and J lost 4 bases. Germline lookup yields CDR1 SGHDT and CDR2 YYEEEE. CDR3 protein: CASNTPTSPVYEQYF. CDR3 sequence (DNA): TGTGCCAGTAACACTCCGACTAGCCCCGTTTACGAGCAGTACTTC.

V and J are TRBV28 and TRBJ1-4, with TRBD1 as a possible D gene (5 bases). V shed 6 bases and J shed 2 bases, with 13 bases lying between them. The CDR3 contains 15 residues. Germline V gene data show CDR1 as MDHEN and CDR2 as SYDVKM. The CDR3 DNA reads TGTGCCAGCAGACGCCCCAGGGCTACTAATGAAAAACTGTTTTTT. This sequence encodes CASRRPRATNEKLFF.

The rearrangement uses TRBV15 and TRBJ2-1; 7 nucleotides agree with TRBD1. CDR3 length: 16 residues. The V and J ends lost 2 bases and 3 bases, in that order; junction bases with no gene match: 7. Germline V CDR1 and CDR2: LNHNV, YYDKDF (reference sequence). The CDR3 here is CATSRNRDSYYNEQFF. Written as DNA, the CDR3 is TGTGCCACCAGCAGAAACCGGGACAGCTACTACAATGAGCAGTTCTTC.

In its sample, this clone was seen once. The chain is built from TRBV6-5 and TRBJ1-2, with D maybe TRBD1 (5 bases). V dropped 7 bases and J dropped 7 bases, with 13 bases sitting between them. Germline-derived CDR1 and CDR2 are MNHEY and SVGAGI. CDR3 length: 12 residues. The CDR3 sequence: CASTTGRGGYTF. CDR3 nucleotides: TGTGCCAGCACGACGGGGAGGGGTGGCTACACCTTC.

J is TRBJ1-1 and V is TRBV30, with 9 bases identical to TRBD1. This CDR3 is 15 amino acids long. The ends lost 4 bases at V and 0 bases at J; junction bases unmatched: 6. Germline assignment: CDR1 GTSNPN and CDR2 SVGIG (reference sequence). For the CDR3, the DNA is TGTGCCTGGATCCCCGGGACAGGGATGAACACTGAAGCTTTCTTT. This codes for CAWIPGTGMNTEAFF.

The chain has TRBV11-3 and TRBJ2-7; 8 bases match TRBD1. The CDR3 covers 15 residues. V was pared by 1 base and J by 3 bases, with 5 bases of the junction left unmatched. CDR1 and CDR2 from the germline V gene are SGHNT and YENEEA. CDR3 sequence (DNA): TGTGCCAGCAGCTTAGCAGGGGGCGGTTACTACGAGCAGTACTTC. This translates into CASSLAGGGYYEQYF.

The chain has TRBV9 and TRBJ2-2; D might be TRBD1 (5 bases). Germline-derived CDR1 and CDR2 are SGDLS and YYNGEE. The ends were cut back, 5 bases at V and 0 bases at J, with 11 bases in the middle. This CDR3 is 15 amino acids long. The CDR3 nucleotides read TGTGCCAGCAGTGGGGTAGGGGCGAACACCGGGGAGCTGTTTTTT. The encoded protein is CASSGVGANTGELFF.

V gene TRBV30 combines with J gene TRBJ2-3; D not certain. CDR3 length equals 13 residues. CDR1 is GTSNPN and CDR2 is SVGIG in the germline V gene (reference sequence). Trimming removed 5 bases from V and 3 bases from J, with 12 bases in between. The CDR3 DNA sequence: TGTGCCTGGGAGCTTTTTCAGACAGATACGCAGTATTTT. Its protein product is CAWELFQTDTQYF.

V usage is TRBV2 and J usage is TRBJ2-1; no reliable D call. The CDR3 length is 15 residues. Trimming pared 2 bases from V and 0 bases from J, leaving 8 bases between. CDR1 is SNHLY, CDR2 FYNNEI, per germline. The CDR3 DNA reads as TGTGCCAGCAGTGAACTGAGACCCTCCTACAATGAGCAGTTCTTC. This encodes CASSELRPSYNEQFF.

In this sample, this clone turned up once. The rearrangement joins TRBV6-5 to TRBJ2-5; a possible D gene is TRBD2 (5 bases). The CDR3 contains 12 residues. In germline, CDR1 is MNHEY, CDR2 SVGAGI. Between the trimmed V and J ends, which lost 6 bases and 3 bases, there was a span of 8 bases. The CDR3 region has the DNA TGTGCCAGCAGAAGCGGAGAAGAGACCCAGTACTTC. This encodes CASRSGEETQYF.

This CDR3 reads CASSPDGFSYNEQFF. CDR3 sequence (DNA): TGTGCCAGCTCACCAGATGGTTTTTCCTACAATGAGCAGTTCTTC. The chain couples TRBV18 to TRBJ2-1; no firm D call. The CDR3 spans 15 residues. From germline, CDR1 is KGHSH and CDR2 LQKENI. V was pared by 2 bases and J by 1 base, with 9 bases between.

The CDR3 is CASRRRGTSGRVGDTQYF. The CDR3 coding sequence is TGTGCCAGCAGGAGGCGGGGGACTAGCGGGAGAGTGGGAGATACGCAGTATTTT. The chain employs TRBV27 and TRBJ2-3; 14 bases line up with TRBD2. Germline V gene sequence: CDR1 MNHEY, CDR2 SMNVEV (reference sequence). CDR3 length: 18 residues. V was pared by 6 bases and J by 5 bases, with 13 bases of the junction left unmatched.

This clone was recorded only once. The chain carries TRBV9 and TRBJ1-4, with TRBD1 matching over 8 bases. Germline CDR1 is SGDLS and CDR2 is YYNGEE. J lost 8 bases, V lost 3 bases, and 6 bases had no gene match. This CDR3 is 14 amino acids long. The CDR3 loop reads CASSGTGPREKLFF. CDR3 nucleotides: TGTGCCAGCAGCGGGACAGGGCCTCGGGAAAAACTGTTTTTT.

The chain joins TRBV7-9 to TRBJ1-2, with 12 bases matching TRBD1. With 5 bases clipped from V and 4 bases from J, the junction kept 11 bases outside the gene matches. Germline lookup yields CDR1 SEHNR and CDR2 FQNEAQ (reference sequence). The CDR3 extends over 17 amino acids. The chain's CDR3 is CASSPGTGGVEGYGYTF. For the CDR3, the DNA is TGTGCCAGCAGCCCCGGGACAGGGGGCGTAGAAGGCTATGGCTACACCTTC.

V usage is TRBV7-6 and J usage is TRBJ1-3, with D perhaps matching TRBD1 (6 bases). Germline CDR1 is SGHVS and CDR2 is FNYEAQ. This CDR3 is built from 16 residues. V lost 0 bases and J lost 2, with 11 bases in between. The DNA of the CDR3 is TGTGCCAGCAGCTTAGCCAGGGGAGTAACTGGAAACACCATATATTTT. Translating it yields CASSLARGVTGNTIYF.

The CDR3 reads CASSTGTPTNEKLFF. The DNA of the CDR3 is TGCGCCAGCAGCACTGGGACGCCAACTAATGAAAAACTGTTTTTT. This rearrangement joins TRBV5-1 to TRBJ1-4, with D tentatively TRBD1 (5 bases). CDR1 and CDR2 (germline): SGHRS, YFSETQ. Trimming removed 4 bases at V and 0 bases at J, with 10 bases between. The CDR3 consists of 15 residues.

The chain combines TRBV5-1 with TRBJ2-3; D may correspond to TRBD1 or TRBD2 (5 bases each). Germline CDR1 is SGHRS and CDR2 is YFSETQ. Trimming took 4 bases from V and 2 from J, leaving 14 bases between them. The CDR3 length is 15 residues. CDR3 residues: CASSHDRGVTDTQYF. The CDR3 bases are TGCGCCAGCAGCCATGACAGAGGGGTCACAGATACGCAGTATTTT.

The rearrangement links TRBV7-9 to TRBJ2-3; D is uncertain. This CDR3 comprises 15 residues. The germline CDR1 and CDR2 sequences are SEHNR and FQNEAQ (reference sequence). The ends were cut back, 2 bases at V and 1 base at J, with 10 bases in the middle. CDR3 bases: TGTGCCAGCAGCTTAAGAGCTGGGCGCACAGATACGCAGTATTTT. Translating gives CASSLRAGRTDTQYF.

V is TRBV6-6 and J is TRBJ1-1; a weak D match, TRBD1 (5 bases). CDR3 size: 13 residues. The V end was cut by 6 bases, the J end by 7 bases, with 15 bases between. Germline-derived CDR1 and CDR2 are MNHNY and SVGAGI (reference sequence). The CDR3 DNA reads TGTGCCAGCAGGAGGGACGGGGAAAGTGAAGCTTTCTTT. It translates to CASRRDGESEAFF.

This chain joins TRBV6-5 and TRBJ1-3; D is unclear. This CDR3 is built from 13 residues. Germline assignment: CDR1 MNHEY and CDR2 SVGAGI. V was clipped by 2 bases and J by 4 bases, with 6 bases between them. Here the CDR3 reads CASSYGSGNTIYF. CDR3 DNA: TGTGCCAGCAGTTACGGGTCAGGAAACACCATATATTTT.

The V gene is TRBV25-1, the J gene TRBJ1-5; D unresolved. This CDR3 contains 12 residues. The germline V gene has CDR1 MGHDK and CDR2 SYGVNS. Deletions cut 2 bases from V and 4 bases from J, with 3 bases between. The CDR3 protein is CASSELNQPQHF. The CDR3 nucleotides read TGTGCCAGCAGTGAACTAAATCAGCCCCAGCATTTT.

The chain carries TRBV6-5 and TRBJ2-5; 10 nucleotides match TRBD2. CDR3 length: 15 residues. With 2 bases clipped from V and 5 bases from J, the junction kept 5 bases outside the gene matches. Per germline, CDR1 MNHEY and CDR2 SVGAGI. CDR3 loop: CASSYIAGGWETQYF. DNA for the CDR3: TGTGCCAGCAGTTACATAGCGGGAGGCTGGGAGACCCAGTACTTC.

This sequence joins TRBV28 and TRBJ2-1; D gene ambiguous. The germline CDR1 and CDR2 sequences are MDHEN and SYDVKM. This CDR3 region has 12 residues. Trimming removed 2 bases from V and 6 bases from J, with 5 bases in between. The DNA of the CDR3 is TGTGCCAGCAGTTTAATGGGCAATGAGCAGTTCTTC. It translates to CASSLMGNEQFF.

CDR3 sequence (DNA): TGTGCCAGCAGCGCTACAGGGACTAGCGGGAGAAGCTCCTACAATGAGCAGTTCTTC. Residues: CASSATGTSGRSSYNEQFF. This chain links TRBV9 with TRBJ2-1, with 14 bases identical to TRBD2. V was clipped by 3 bases and J by 0 bases; unmatched bases: 8. CDR1 is SGDLS and CDR2 is YYNGEE in the germline V gene. This CDR3 contains 19 residues. Looking up the rest from reference TRBV9 and TRBJ2-1 gives the full variable domain: DSGVTQTPKHLITATGQRVTLRCSPRSGDLSVYWYQQSLDQGLQFLIQYYNGEERAKGNILERFSAQQFPDLHSELNLSSLELGDSALYFCASSATGTSGRSSYNEQFFGPGTRLTVL.

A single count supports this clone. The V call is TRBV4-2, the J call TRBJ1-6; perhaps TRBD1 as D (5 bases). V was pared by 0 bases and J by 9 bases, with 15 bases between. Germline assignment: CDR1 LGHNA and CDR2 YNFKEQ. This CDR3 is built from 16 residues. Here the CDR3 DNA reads TGTGCCAGCAGCCAAGATTCCTCCAGGGTCGGTTCACCCCTCCACTTT. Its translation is CASSQDSSRVGSPLHF.

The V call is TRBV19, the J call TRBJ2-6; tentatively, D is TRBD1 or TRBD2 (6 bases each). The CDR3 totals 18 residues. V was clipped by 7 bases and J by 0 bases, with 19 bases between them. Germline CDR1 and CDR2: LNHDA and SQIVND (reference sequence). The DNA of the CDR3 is TGTGCCAGTACCCTAGGAGGGGGGCGGACCTCTGGGGCCAACGTCCTGACTTTC. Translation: CASTLGGGRTSGANVLTF.

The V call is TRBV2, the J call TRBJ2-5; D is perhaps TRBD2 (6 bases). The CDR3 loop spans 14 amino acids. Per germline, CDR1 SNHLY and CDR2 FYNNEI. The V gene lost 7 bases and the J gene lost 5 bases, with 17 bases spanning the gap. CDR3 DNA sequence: TGTGCCAGCACCCGGGGGAGCGCGGAGGAGACCCAGTACTTC. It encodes CASTRGSAEETQYF. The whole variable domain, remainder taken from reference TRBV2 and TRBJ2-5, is EPEVTQTPSHQVTQMGQEVILRCVPISNHLYFYWYRQILGQKVEFLVSFYNNEISEKSEIFDDQFSVERPDGSNFTLKIRSTKLEDSAMYFCASTRGSAEETQYFGPGTRLLVL.